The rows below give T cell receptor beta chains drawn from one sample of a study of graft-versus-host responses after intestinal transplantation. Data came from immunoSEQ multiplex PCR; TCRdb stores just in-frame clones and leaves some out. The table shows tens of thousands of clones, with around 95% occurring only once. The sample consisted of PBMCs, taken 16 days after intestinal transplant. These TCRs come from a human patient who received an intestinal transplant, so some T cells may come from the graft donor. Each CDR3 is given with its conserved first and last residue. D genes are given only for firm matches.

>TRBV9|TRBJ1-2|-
CASSVGDGNYGYTF
TGTGCCAGCAGCGTCGGGGACGGGAACTATGGCTACACCTTC
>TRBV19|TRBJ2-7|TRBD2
CASSPRLAGVSYEQYF
TGTGCCAGTAGTCCCCGACTAGCGGGGGTCTCCTACGAGCAGTACTTC
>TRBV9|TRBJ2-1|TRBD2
CASSPSGDSYNEQFF
TGTGCCAGCAGCCCAAGCGGGGACTCCTACAATGAGCAGTTCTTC
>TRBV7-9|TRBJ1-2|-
CASSRDGNYGYTF
TGTGCCAGCAGCCGTGACGGAAACTATGGCTACACCTTC
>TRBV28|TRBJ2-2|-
CASSFGGSNTGELFF
TGTGCCAGCAGTTTCGGGGGATCGAACACCGGGGAGCTGTTTTTT
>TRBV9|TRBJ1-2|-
CASSVVTGIDGYTF
TGTGCCAGCAGCGTAGTTACAGGCATCGATGGCTACACCTTC
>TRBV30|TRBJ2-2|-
CAWVGGGEEFF
TGTGCCTGGGTGGGCGGCGGGGAAGAGTTTTTT
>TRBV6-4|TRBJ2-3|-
CASSDFPFTDTQYF
TGTGCCAGCAGTGACTTTCCATTCACAGATACGCAGTATTTT
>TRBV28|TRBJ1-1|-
CASRYYAEAFF
TGTGCCAGCCGCTATTACGCTGAAGCTTTCTTT
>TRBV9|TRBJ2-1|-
CASSVRAGGADEQFF
TGTGCCAGCAGCGTAAGGGCCGGGGGAGCGGACGAGCAGTTCTTC
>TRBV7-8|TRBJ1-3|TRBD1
CASSPGGSGNTIYF
TGTGCCAGCAGCCCAGGGGGCAGTGGAAACACCATATATTTT
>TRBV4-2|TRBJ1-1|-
CASSPQGNTEAFF
TGTGCCAGCAGTCCCCAGGGGAACACTGAAGCTTTCTTT
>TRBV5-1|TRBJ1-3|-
CASSLDAPARRGNTIYF
TGCGCCAGCAGCTTGGATGCTCCAGCTCGGAGGGGAAACACCATATATTTT
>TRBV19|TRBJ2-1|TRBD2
CASSIERASGSIYNEQFF
TGTGCCAGTAGTATAGAGAGGGCTAGCGGGAGCATATACAATGAGCAGTTCTTC